This entry lists 2 T cell receptor beta chains sequenced from one sample in a study of T cells expressing NK-cell markers. From its re-call of the 5' RACE reads, TCRdb lists each CDR3 protein once, without DNA. This sample's table has over 350,000 distinct CDR3 sequences. Sequenced material: blood T cells: a sorted CD56 or NKG2C T cell subset, CD4+ or CD8+ T cells, or bulk PBMC T cells (not recorded which). The receptors here all came from a woman in her fifties or sixties in good health.

The V call is TRBV29-1, the J call TRBJ1-2; the TCRdb D gene call, TRBD1, has no DNA to confirm it. The CDR3 has 12 amino acids. The V gene's germline CDR1 is SQVTM and CDR2 ANQGSEA. The CDR3 region is CSVGDGIDGYTF.

This chain links TRBV19 with TRBJ2-1. The CDR3 extends over 13 amino acids. CDR1 LNHDA and CDR2 SQIVND come from the germline V gene (reference sequence). The chain's CDR3 is CASSSNFYNEQFF. The variable domain in full, with the rest retrieved from reference TRBV19 and TRBJ2-1, is DGGITQSPKYLFRKEGQNVTLSCEQNLNHDAMYWYRQDPGQGLRLIYYSQIVNDFQKGDIAEGYSVSREKKESFPLTVTSAQKNPTAFYLCASSSNFYNEQFFGPGTRLTVL.